This T cell receptor (beta chain) was profiled in a study of naive and memory T cell subsets. Whole-blood samples were roughly 2.7 ml of peripheral blood from healthy adult volunteers. A UMI-containing oligonucleotide was joined by 3' ligation to the TCR cDNA template. Reverse transcription used DNase-treated unsorted total RNA, aiming for roughly 1 to 1,100 ng. Ten or more counts support this clonotype. Its cognate antigen is unknown. The CDR3 contains 16 residues. Trimming removed 0 bases from V and 5 bases from J; junction bases left unmatched: 4. CDR1 is SGHRS, CDR2 YFSETQ, per germline. Study-level results: Potentially, T cell activation and differentiation skew this RNA-based measurement.

Alpha and beta constant region primers primed reverse transcription for blood and skin samples. Ligated cDNA underwent four rounds of PCR with nested alpha and beta constant region primers and SP2. MiXCR, applied by TCRdb to the 5' RACE reads, yields one record per CDR3 protein. The data hold tens of thousands of distinct CDR3 sequences, with around 3.9% observed a single time. The origin of this receptor is a male donor in good health. This rearrangement joins TRBV5-1 to TRBJ2-3; TRBD1 aligns across 12 bases. CDR3 region: CASSLGGQGALDTQYF. DNA of the CDR3: TGCGCCAGCAGCTTGGGGGGACAGGGGGCGTTAGATACGCAGTATTTT.